The entry below gives a single TCR beta chain sequence along with its context. Its antigen is unidentified. The data belong to a study of cytomegalovirus exposure and HLA in healthy donors. Notes on the study in general: It was taken for granted in presence/absence analyses that sequencing depth across donors was roughly uniform. The authors listed 180 or so TCR beta chains as cytomegalovirus-associated.

60 Vbeta and 13 Jbeta primers were used in PCR. Only in-frame clones appear in the TCRdb table, and some are missing; sequencing was by immunoSEQ multiplex PCR. The sample records about 190,000 clones, more than 75% being singletons. The germline gives CDR1 SGHTA, CDR2 FQGNSA. The CDR3 has 19 residues. The ends lost 3 bases at V and 0 bases at J; junction bases unmatched: 4. The sequence was collected from a woman between 45 and 65 years old in good health and CMV-seropositive. The chain links TRBV7-2 to TRBJ2-2; 16 bases line up with TRBD2. Sequencing used PBMCs. The CDR3 loop is CASSLWGLAGGANTGELFF. The CDR3 nucleotides are TGTGCCAGCAGCTTGTGGGGACTAGCGGGGGGGGCGAACACCGGGGAGCTGTTTTTT.